This T cell receptor (beta chain) was documented in a study of shared clonotypes between healthy human individuals. This CDR3 is 15 amino acids long. Trimming pared 3 bases from V and 2 bases from J, leaving 11 bases between. Looked up from germline, CDR1 is SNHLY and CDR2 is FYNNEI. CD4+ cell separation produced CD45RA+ naive and CD45RA-negative memory subsets. Details on this clone: Its antigen is undetermined.

In the source study's methods: ImmunoSEQ sequences covered only the junction and lacked quality scores; filtering therefore differed. Only in-frame clones appear in the TCRdb table, and some are missing; sequencing was by immunoSEQ multiplex PCR. The DNA was the basis for D and trimming; V, J and clone size are from that table. This table has 1.6 million or so clones, around 95% appearing once. Study-level findings and limits: Generation probabilities of non-shared clonotypes were lower (relative to those shared by all four donors).

The chain recombines TRBV2 with TRBJ1-3; tentative D call: TRBD1 (5 bases). This clonotype originated in a man under 40 in good health. Sequencing input: naive CD4+ T cells sorted from blood. The subset: CD45RA+ positively selected. DNA of the CDR3: TGTGCCAGCAGTGATGGCCAGGGTACTGGAAACACCATATATTTT. It is translated as CASSDGQGTGNTIYF.